One and the same sample provided the 18 T cell receptor beta chains below, sequenced in a study of cytomegalovirus exposure and HLA in healthy donors. The PCR had 60 Vbeta and 13 Jbeta primers. TCRdb's copy holds only in-frame clones and misses some; the assay was immunoSEQ multiplex PCR. The sample carries some 140,000 clones, about four fifths recorded once. The sequencing sample was made of PBMCs. Every receptor here comes from a man aged 18 to 29 in good health and CMV-seronegative.

The chain joins TRBV30 to TRBJ2-3; D is perhaps TRBD1 (5 bases). Germline CDR1 GTSNPN, CDR2 SVGIG (reference sequence). The germline V and J ends were trimmed by 3 bases and 2 bases, with 15 bases remaining between them. There are 15 residues in the CDR3. The CDR3: CAWSGTGISTDTQYF. CDR3 nucleotide sequence: TGTGCCTGGAGCGGCACAGGAATCTCCACAGATACGCAGTATTTT.

This rearrangement joins TRBV30 to TRBJ1-1; weak D call: TRBD1 (6 bases). The CDR3 totals 13 residues. Per germline, CDR1 GTSNPN and CDR2 SVGIG (reference sequence). Trimming pared 4 bases from V and 4 bases from J, leaving 13 bases between. The CDR3 here is CAWTRGGGTEAFF. The DNA of the CDR3 is TGTGCCTGGACCAGGGGTGGTGGCACTGAAGCTTTCTTT.

This clone has a handful of counts. This rearrangement joins TRBV9 to TRBJ1-1; maybe TRBD1 (5 bases). Trimming left V 0 bases short and J 0 bases short, with 18 bases between. Germline assignment: CDR1 SGDLS and CDR2 YYNGEE. The CDR3 covers 18 residues. DNA of the CDR3: TGTGCCAGCAGCGTAGGGGAGGGGTCAGATCCCATGAACACTGAAGCTTTCTTT. This translates into CASSVGEGSDPMNTEAFF.

V is TRBV11-1 and J is TRBJ2-3; maybe TRBD2 (6 bases). Germline V CDR1 and CDR2: SGHAT, FQDESV (reference sequence). The CDR3 has 18 amino acids. V was pared by 4 bases and J by 7 bases, with 27 bases between. CDR3 region: CASSSSLAGNLGGNTQYF. The CDR3 region has the DNA TGTGCCAGCAGCTCATCTCTCGCGGGGAACCTCGGGGGTAATACGCAGTATTTT. Full variable domain (missing parts from reference TRBV11-1 and TRBJ2-3): EAEVAQSPRYKITEKSQAVAFWCDPISGHATLYWYRQILGQGPELLVQFQDESVVDDSQLPKDRFSAERLKGVDSTLKIQPAELGDSAMYLCASSSSLAGNLGGNTQYFGPGTRLTVL.

This chain connects TRBV4-1 to TRBJ2-3; 11 bases are a match to TRBD2. Losses at the gene ends were 1 base for V and 4 bases for J; bases not matched to a gene: 10. Looked up from germline, CDR1 is MGHRA and CDR2 is YSYEKL. The CDR3 is made up of 18 amino acids. The CDR3 DNA sequence: TGCGCCAGCAGCCAAGGCCCCCCACTAGCGGGGGCCGCAGATACGCAGTATTTT. Its protein is CASSQGPPLAGAADTQYF.

The rearrangement uses TRBV9 and TRBJ1-1; the match to TRBD1 covers 8 bases. The germline gives CDR1 SGDLS, CDR2 YYNGEE. The CDR3 sequence is 14 residues long. V trimming: 3 bases; J trimming: 3 bases; junction bases outside the gene matches: 4. CDR3 bases: TGTGCCAGCAGCGGCGGACAGGGTTACACTGAAGCTTTCTTT. This gives the protein CASSGGQGYTEAFF.

This clone appeared a few times. The chain employs TRBV27 and TRBJ1-5; D might be TRBD1 (5 bases). CDR1 and CDR2 from the germline V gene are MNHEY and SMNVEV (reference sequence). V dropped 3 bases and J dropped 5 bases, with 11 bases sitting between them. The length of the CDR3 is 14 residues. The CDR3 loop is CASSFSQGDQPQHF. For the CDR3, the DNA is TGTGCCAGCAGTTTCAGTCAGGGCGATCAGCCCCAGCATTTT.

Only a few counts were recorded for this clone. V is TRBV7-2 and J is TRBJ2-1; 15 positions match TRBD2. V was pared by 5 bases and J by 0 bases, with 8 bases of the junction left unmatched. Germline CDR1 is SGHTA and CDR2 is FQGNSA. The CDR3 has 19 amino acids. The CDR3 here is CASSTGLAGGSSSYNEQFF. CDR3 DNA: TGTGCCAGCAGCACAGGACTAGCGGGGGGGTCGAGCTCCTACAATGAGCAGTTCTTC.

V and J are TRBV30 and TRBJ1-2; D gene ambiguous. The length of the CDR3 is 13 residues. Germline CDR1 reads GTSNPN; CDR2 reads SVGIG (reference sequence). The ends were cut back, 2 bases at V and 3 bases at J, with 10 bases in the middle. The CDR3, as DNA: TGTGCCTGGAGTTTTGGTACGGACTATGGCTACACCTTC. It is translated as CAWSFGTDYGYTF.

This rearrangement joins TRBV10-3 to TRBJ1-3; no reliable D call. Looked up from germline, CDR1 is ENHRY and CDR2 is SYGVKD. The CDR3 totals 14 residues. Trimming took off 8 bases at V and 0 bases at J, with 11 bases between the two ends. CDR3 DNA: TGTGCCATCCGTTCCGGAGACTCTGGAAACACCATATATTTT. Translated: CAIRSGDSGNTIYF.

V usage is TRBV15 and J usage is TRBJ1-6, with 7 bases lining up with TRBD1. V lost 3 bases to trimming and J lost 2 bases; unmatched junction nucleotides: 7. The CDR3 is 17 amino acids. The germline V gene has CDR1 LNHNV and CDR2 YYDKDF (reference sequence). The CDR3 spells CATSSARQGPYNSPLHF. The CDR3 bases are TGTGCCACCAGCAGCGCACGACAGGGCCCCTATAATTCACCCCTCCACTTT.

This clone was recorded a few times. The chain joins TRBV9 to TRBJ1-6; no clear D. The germline CDR1 and CDR2 sequences are SGDLS and YYNGEE. The germline V and J ends were trimmed by 4 bases and 6 bases, with 11 bases remaining between them. This CDR3 region has 14 residues. Here the CDR3 DNA reads TGTGCCAGCAGCTCCGAGCAATTTAATTCACCCCTCCACTTT. Translating it yields CASSSEQFNSPLHF.

V and J are TRBV4-1 and TRBJ2-5, with 11 bases fitting TRBD2. This CDR3 comprises 19 residues. Germline V gene sequence: CDR1 MGHRA, CDR2 YSYEKL. The V gene end was trimmed by 2 bases and the J gene end by 0 bases; junction bases not matched to a gene: 11. The CDR3 sequence: CASSQRGLAGGMYQETQYF. The DNA for the CDR3 is TGCGCCAGCAGCCAAAGAGGGCTAGCGGGGGGAATGTACCAAGAGACCCAGTACTTC.

The J gene is TRBJ1-1, the V gene TRBV10-3; tentatively, D is TRBD1 (5 bases). The germline V gene encodes CDR1 ENHRY and CDR2 SYGVKD. This CDR3 has 15 amino acids. V shed 4 bases and J shed 5 bases, with 17 bases lying between them. Here the CDR3 reads CAISAADSLGTEAFF. CDR3 sequence (DNA): TGTGCCATCAGTGCCGCTGACAGCTTAGGAACTGAAGCTTTCTTT.

The V call is TRBV6-1, the J call TRBJ2-7, with a tentative D call TRBD1 (5 bases). Germline V gene data show CDR1 as MNHNS and CDR2 as SASEGT. Trimming pared 2 bases from V and 1 base from J, leaving 9 bases between. The CDR3 runs to 14 residues. CDR3 DNA: TGTGCCAGCAGTGAATGGGGCATTTCCTACGAGCAGTACGTC. This encodes CASSEWGISYEQYV.

The chain is built from TRBV10-2 and TRBJ2-5; 7 bases fit TRBD2. CDR1 and CDR2 from the germline V gene are WSHSY and SAAADI. The CDR3 extends over 13 amino acids. Germline trimming cut 6 bases from V and 4 bases from J; bases unmatched to any gene: 5. The CDR3 DNA reads TGCGCCAGCAGGCGGGGGAGGGGAGAGACCCAGTACTTC. Residues: CASRRGRGETQYF.

This sequence joins TRBV9 and TRBJ2-3; 13 positions agree with TRBD2. Per the germline V gene, CDR1 is SGDLS and CDR2 is YYNGEE. The CDR3 sequence is 17 residues long. The ends lost 4 bases at V and 1 base at J; junction bases unmatched: 6. The CDR3 nucleotides read TGTGCCAGCAGCCTAAGACTAGCGGGGGGCCGCACAGATACGCAGTATTTT. It is translated as CASSLRLAGGRTDTQYF.

This sequence joins TRBV5-5 and TRBJ1-1; 8 nucleotides line up with TRBD1. The V segment lost 6 bases and the J segment 0 bases; nucleotides outside the gene matches: 10. CDR1 and CDR2 from the germline V gene are SGHKS and YYEKEE (reference sequence). The CDR3 extends over 16 amino acids. CDR3: CASKPPGGAMNTEAFF. Written as DNA, the CDR3 is TGTGCCAGCAAGCCCCCAGGGGGCGCAATGAACACTGAAGCTTTCTTT.